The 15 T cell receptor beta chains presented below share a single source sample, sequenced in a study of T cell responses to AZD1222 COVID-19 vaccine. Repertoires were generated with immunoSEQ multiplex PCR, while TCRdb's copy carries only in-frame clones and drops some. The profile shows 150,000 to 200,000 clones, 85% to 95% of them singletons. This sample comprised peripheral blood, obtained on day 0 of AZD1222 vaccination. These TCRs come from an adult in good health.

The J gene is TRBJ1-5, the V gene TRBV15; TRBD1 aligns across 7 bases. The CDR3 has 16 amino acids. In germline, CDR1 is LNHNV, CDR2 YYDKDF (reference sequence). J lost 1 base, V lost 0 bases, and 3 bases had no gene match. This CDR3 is CATSRDKGQSNQPQHF. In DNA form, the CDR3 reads TGTGCCACCAGCAGAGATAAGGGACAGAGCAATCAGCCCCAGCATTTT. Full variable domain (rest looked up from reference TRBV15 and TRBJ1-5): DAMVIQNPRYQVTQFGKPVTLSCSQTLNHNVMYWYQQKSSQAPKLLFHYYDKDFNNEADTPDNFQSRRPNTSFCFLDIRSPGLGDTAMYLCATSRDKGQSNQPQHFGDGTRLSIL.

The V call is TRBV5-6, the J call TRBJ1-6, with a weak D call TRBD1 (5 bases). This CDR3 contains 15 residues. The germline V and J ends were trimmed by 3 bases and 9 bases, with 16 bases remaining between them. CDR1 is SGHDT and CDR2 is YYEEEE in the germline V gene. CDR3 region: CASSWGGTGSSPLHF. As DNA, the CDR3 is TGTGCCAGCAGCTGGGGGGGGACGGGGAGTTCACCCCTCCACTTT.

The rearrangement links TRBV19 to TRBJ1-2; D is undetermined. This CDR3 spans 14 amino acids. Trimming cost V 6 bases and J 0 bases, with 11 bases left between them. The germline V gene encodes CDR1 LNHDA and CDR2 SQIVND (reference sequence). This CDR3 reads CASREGNTNYGYTF. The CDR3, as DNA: TGTGCCAGTAGAGAGGGTAATACTAACTATGGCTACACCTTC.

CDR3 bases: TGTGCCAGCAGTAGCGAGGGATATTGGGCCAATGAGCAGTTCTTC. Translation gives CASSSEGYWANEQFF. This chain links TRBV28 with TRBJ2-1; a weak D match, TRBD2 (5 bases). The germline V gene encodes CDR1 MDHEN and CDR2 SYDVKM. The CDR3 loop spans 15 amino acids. Deletions cut 5 bases from V and 6 bases from J, with 17 bases between.

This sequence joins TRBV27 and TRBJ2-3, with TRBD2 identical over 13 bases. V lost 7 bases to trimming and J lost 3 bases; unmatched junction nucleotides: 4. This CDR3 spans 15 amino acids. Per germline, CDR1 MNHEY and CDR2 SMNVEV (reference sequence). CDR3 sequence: CASNLLAGGTDTQYF. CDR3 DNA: TGTGCCAGCAACCTACTAGCGGGGGGGACAGATACGCAGTATTTT.

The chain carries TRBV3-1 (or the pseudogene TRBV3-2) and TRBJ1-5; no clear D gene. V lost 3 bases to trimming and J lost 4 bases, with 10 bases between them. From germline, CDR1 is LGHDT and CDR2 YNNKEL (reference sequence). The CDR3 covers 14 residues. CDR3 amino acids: CASSHTQSNQPQHF. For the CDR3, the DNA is TGTGCCAGCAGCCATACGCAGAGTAATCAGCCCCAGCATTTT.

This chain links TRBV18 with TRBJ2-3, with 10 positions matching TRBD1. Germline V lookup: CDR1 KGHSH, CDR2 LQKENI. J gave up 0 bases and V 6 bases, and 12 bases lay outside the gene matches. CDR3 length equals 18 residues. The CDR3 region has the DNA TGTGCCAGCTCCTCCGGGACAGGGGTGAGCATTAGCACAGATACGCAGTATTTT. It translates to CASSSGTGVSISTDTQYF. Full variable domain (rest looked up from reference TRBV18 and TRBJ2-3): NAGVMQNPRHLVRRRGQEARLRCSPMKGHSHVYWYRQLPEEGLKFMVYLQKENIIDESGMPKERFSAEFPKEGPSILRIQQVVRGDSAAYFCASSSGTGVSISTDTQYFGPGTRLTVL.

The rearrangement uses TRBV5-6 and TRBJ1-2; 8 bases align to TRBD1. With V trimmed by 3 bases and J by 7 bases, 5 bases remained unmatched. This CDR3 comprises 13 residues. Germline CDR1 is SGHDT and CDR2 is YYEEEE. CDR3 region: CASSSQGGTGYTF. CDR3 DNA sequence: TGTGCCAGCAGCTCACAGGGGGGGACTGGCTACACCTTC.

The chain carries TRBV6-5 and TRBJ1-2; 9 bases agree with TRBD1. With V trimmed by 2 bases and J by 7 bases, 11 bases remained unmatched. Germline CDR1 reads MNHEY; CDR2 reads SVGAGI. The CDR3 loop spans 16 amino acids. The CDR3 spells CASSYLTRDRASGYTF. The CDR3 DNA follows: TGTGCCAGCAGTTACCTTACCCGGGACAGGGCCTCTGGCTACACCTTC.

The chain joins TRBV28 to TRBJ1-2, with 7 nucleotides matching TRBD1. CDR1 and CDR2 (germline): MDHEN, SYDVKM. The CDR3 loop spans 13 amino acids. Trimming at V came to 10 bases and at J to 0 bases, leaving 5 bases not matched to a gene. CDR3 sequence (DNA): TGTGCCACCCGGGACAGAGCTAACTATGGCTACACCTTC. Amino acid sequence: CATRDRANYGYTF.

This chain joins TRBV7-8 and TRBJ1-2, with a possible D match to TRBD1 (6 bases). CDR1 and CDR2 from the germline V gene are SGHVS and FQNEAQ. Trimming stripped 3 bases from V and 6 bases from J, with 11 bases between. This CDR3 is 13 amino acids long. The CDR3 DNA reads TGTGCCAGCAGCTTCGACAGGAGTCATGGCTACACCTTC. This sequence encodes CASSFDRSHGYTF. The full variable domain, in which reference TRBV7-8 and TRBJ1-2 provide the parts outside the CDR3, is GAGVSQSPRYKVAKRGQDVALRCDPISGHVSLFWYQQALGQGPEFLTYFQNEAQLDKSGLPSDRFFAERPEGSVSTLKIQRTQQEDSAVYLCASSFDRSHGYTFGSGTRLTVV.

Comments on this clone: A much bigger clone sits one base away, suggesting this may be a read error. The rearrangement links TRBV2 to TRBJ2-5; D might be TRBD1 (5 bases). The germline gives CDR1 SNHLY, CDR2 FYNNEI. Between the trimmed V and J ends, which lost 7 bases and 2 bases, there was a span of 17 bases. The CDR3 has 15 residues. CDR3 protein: CASTVGDSPQETQYF. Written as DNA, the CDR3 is TGTGCCAGCACCGTGGGCGACAGCCCGCAAGAGACCCAGTACTTC. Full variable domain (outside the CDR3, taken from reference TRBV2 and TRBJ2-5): EPEVTQTPSHQVTQMGQEVILRCVPISNHLYFYWYRQILGQKVEFLVSFYNNEISEKSEIFDDQFSVERPDGSNFTLKIRSTKLEDSAMYFCASTVGDSPQETQYFGPGTRLLVL.

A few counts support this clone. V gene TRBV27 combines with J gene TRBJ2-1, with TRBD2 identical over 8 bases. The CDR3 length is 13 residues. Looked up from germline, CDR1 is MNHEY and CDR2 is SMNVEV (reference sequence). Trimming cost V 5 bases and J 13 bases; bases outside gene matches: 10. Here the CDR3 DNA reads TGTGCCAGCAGTCACACCGTAGCGGGGTCTCAGTTCTTC. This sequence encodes CASSHTVAGSQFF.

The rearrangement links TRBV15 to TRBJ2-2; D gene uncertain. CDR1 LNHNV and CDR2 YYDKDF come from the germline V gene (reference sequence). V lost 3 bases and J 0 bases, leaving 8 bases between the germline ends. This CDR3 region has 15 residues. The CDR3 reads CATSRTGPNTGELFF. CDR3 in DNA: TGTGCCACCAGCAGGACCGGACCGAACACCGGGGAGCTGTTTTTT.

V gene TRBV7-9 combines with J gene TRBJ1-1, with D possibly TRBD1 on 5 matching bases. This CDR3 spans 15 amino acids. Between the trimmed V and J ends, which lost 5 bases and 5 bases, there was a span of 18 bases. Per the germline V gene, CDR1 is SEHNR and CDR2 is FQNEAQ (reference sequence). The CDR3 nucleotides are TGTGCCAGCAGCCCCGTTTCACGGGGGGGAACTGAAGCTTTCTTT. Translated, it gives CASSPVSRGGTEAFF.